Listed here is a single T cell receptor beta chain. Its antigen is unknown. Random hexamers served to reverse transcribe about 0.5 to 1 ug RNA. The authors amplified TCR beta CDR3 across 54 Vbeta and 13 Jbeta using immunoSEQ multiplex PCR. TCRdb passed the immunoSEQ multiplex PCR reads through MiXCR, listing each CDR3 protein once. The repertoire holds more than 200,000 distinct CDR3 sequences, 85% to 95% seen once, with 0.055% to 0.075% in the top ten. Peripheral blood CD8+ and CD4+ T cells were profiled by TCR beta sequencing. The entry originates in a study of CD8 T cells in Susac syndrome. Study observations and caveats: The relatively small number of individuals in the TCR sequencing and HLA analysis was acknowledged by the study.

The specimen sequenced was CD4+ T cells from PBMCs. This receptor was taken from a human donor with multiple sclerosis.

CDR3 sequence reads: CSAREPYNEQFF. In nucleotides, the CDR3 is TGCAGTGCTAGAGAACCGTACAATGAGCAGTTCTTC. The chain uses TRBV20-1 and TRBJ2-1; D unclear. Germline CDR1 is DFQATT and CDR2 is SNEGSKA (reference sequence). This CDR3 is built from 12 residues. Trimming took 0 bases from V and 4 from J, leaving 4 bases between them.